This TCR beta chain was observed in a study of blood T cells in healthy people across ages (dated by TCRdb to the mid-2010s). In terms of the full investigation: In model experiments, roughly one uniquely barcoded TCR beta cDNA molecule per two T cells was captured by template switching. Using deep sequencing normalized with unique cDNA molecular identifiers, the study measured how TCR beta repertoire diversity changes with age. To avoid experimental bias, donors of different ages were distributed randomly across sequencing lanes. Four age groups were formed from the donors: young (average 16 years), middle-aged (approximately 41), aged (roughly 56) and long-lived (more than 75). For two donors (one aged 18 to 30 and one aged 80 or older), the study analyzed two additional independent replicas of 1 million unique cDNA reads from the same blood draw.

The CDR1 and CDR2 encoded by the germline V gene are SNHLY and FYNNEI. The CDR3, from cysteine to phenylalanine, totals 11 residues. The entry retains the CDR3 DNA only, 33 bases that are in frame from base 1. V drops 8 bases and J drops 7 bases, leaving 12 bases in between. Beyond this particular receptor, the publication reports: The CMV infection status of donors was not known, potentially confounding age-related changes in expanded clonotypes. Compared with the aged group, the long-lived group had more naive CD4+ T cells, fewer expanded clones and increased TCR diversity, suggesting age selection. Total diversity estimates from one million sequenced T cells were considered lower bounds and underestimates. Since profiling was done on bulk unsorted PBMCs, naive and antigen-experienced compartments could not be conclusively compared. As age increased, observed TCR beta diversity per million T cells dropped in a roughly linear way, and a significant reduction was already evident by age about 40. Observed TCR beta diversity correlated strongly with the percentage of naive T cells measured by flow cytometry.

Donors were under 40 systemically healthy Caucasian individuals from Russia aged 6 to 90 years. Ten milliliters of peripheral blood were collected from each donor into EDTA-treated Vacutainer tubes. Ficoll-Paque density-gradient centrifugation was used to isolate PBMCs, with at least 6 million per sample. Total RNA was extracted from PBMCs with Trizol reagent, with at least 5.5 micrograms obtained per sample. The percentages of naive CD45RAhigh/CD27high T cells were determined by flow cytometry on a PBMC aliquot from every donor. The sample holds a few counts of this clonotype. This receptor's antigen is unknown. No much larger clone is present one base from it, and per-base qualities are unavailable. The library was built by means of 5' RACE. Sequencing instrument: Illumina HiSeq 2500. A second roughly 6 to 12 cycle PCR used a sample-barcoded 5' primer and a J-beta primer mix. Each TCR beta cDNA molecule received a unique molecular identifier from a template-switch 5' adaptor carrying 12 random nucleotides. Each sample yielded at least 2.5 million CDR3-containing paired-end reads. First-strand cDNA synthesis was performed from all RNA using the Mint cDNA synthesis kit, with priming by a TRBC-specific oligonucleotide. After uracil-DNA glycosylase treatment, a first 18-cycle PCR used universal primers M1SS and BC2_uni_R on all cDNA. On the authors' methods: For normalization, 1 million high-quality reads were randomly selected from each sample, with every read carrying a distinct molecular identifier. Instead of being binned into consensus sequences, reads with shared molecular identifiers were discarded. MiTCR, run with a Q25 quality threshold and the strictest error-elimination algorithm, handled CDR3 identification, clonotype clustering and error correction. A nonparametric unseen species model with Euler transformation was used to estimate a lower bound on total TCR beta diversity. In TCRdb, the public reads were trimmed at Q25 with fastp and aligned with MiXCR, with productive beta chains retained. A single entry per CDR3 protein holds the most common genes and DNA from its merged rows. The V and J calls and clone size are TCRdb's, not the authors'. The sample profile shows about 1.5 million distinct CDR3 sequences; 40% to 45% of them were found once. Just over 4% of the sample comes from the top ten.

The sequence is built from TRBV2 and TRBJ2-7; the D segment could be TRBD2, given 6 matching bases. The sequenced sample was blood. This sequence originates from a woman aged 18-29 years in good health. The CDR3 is CASGRYNEQYF. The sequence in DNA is TGTGCCAGCGGGAGGTACAATGAGCAGTACTTC.